The 11 T cell receptor beta chains presented below share a single source sample, sequenced in a study of human T cells and chemical hapten exposure. TCRdb re-derived calls from the RACE reads in MiXCR, one entry per CDR3 protein. The table includes approximately 38,000 distinct CDR3 sequences, roughly a tenth detected once. Time point denoted: pre-sensitization, week 0. Treatment of the sample: therapeutic diphenylcyclopropenone sensitization with weekly scalp DPC. The sample consisted of whole blood, taken in connection with sensitization to the hapten diphenylcyclopropenone (DPC). These receptors all come from a man aged 25-40 years with alopecia areata. Some clones in this sample may be carry-over from other donors' samples.

There are a few counts of this clonotype. Here the CDR3 reads CSARDSGGRAWGTQYF. The CDR3 DNA sequence: TGCAGTGCTAGAGATAGTGGCGGGAGGGCCTGGGGGACCCAGTACTTC. The V gene is TRBV20-1, the J gene TRBJ2-5; 9 nucleotides align to TRBD2. The V and J ends lost 0 bases and 7 bases, in that order; junction bases with no gene match: 12. Germline lookup yields CDR1 DFQATT and CDR2 SNEGSKA (reference sequence). The CDR3 contains 16 residues.

This clonotype was picked up many times. The rearrangement uses TRBV11-3 and TRBJ2-3; 11 bases align to TRBD2. This CDR3 spans 16 amino acids. The germline V gene encodes CDR1 SGHNT and CDR2 YENEEA. With 5 bases clipped from V and 3 bases from J, the junction kept 7 bases outside the gene matches. The CDR3 spells CASSQRLAGKTDTQYF. CDR3 DNA sequence: TGTGCCAGCAGCCAGAGACTAGCGGGAAAGACAGATACGCAGTATTTT.

V usage is TRBV30 and J usage is TRBJ1-5; D uncertain. The V gene's germline CDR1 is GTSNPN and CDR2 SVGIG (reference sequence). The V gene lost 1 base and the J gene lost 0 bases, with 7 bases spanning the gap. This CDR3 has 14 amino acids. CDR3 protein: CAWSEGNSNQPQHF. The CDR3 region has the DNA TGTGCCTGGAGTGAAGGGAATAGCAATCAGCCCCAGCATTTT.

The rearrangement links TRBV19 to TRBJ1-4, with unresolved D. Germline-derived CDR1 and CDR2 are LNHDA and SQIVND (reference sequence). The CDR3 has 13 amino acids. V was trimmed by 6 bases and J by 4 bases, leaving 9 bases between them. The CDR3: CASSNRFNEKLFF. The CDR3 coding sequence is TGTGCCAGTAGCAACAGATTTAATGAAAAACTGTTTTTT.

This clonotype was found many times. V is TRBV5-1 and J is TRBJ1-3; the D is unclear. Trimming stripped 1 base from V and 0 bases from J, with 11 bases between. CDR3 size: 16 residues. Looked up from germline, CDR1 is SGHRS and CDR2 is YFSETQ. The CDR3 region is CASSLTVGSSGNTIYF. CDR3 sequence (DNA): TGCGCCAGCAGCTTGACTGTTGGCAGCTCTGGAAACACCATATATTTT.

The chain is built from TRBV18 and TRBJ1-5; perhaps TRBD1 as D (6 bases). Germline CDR1 is KGHSH and CDR2 is LQKENI. V was clipped by 4 bases and J by 0 bases, with 13 bases between them. CDR3 length: 16 residues. CDR3 sequence: CASSQTGTFSNQPQHF. The CDR3 coding sequence is TGTGCCAGCTCACAGACGGGGACATTTAGCAATCAGCCCCAGCATTTT. Filled out from reference TRBV18 and TRBJ1-5, the complete variable domain reads NAGVMQNPRHLVRRRGQEARLRCSPMKGHSHVYWYRQLPEEGLKFMVYLQKENIIDESGMPKERFSAEFPKEGPSILRIQQVVRGDSAAYFCASSQTGTFSNQPQHFGDGTRLSIL.

This clonotype has more than one count but fewer than ten. The chain combines TRBV18 with TRBJ1-5; a possible D gene is TRBD1 (6 bases). V was trimmed by 6 bases and J by 2 bases, leaving 14 bases between them. This CDR3 has 15 amino acids. The germline gives CDR1 KGHSH, CDR2 LQKENI. The CDR3 DNA follows: TGTGCCAGCTCCCGCACCGGGGGGCGCAATCAGCCCCAGCATTTT. This sequence encodes CASSRTGGRNQPQHF.

In this sample, this clonotype turned up many times. This chain uses TRBV4-3 with TRBJ2-3, with 10 bases identical to TRBD2. CDR3 size: 17 residues. Per the germline V gene, CDR1 is LGHNA and CDR2 is YSLEER. The junction had 11 bases not matched to a gene; V was cut back by 3 bases and J by 5 bases. CDR3 sequence: CASSQGLLAGAGDTQYF. Written as DNA, the CDR3 is TGCGCCAGCAGCCAGGGCCTTCTAGCGGGAGCTGGAGATACGCAGTATTTT.

This clonotype was counted at least ten times. The chain has TRBV4-3 and TRBJ2-1, with 8 nucleotides matching TRBD2. The V gene's germline CDR1 is LGHNA and CDR2 YSLEER. V dropped 0 bases and J dropped 4; count of bases not matched to a gene: 5. CDR3 length equals 16 residues. CDR3 in amino acids: CASSQDFTSGYNEQFF. The CDR3 coding sequence is TGCGCCAGCAGCCAAGATTTTACTAGCGGTTACAATGAGCAGTTCTTC.

The rearrangement uses TRBV11-2 and TRBJ2-5, with TRBD2 matching over 11 bases. V lost 6 bases, J lost 5 bases, and 2 bases stayed unmatched. The length of the CDR3 is 13 residues. CDR1 and CDR2 from the germline V gene are SGHAT and FQNNGV. CDR3 loop: CASRRLAGETQYF. The CDR3 DNA follows: TGTGCCAGCAGAAGACTAGCGGGGGAGACCCAGTACTTC.

The chain recombines TRBV29-1 with TRBJ2-5; the D gene could be TRBD1 or TRBD2 (6 bases each). The V end was cut by 2 bases, the J end by 2 bases, with 15 bases between. From germline, CDR1 is SQVTM and CDR2 ANQGSEA. This CDR3 is 15 amino acids long. The CDR3 here is CSVETPRGRQETQYF. In nucleotides, the CDR3 is TGCAGCGTTGAAACCCCCCGGGGGCGGCAAGAGACCCAGTACTTC.